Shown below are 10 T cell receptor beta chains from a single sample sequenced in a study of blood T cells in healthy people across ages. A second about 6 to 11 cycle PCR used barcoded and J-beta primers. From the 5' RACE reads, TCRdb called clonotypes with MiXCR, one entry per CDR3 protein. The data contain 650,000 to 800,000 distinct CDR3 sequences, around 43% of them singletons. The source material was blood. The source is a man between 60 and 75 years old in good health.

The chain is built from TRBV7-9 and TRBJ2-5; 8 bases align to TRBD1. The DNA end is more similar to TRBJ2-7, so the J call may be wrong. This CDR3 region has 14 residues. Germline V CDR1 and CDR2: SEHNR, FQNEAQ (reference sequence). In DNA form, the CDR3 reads TGTGCCAGCAGCTCCCAACAGGGGGTAGCCGAGCAGTACTTC. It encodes CASSSQQGVAEQYF.

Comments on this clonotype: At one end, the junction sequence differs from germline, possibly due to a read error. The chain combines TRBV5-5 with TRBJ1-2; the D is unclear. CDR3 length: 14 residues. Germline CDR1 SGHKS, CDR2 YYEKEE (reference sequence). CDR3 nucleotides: TGTGCCAACAGCTTGGTCCGGGCCTATAAGAGCTACACCTTC. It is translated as CANSLVRAYKSYTF.

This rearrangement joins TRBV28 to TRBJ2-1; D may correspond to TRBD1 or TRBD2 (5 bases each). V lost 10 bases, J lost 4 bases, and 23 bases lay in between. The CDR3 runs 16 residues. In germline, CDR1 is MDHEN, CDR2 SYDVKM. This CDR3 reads CATSEFTGAAYNEQFF. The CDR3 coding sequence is TGTGCCACCTCAGAGTTCACCGGGGCAGCATACAATGAGCAGTTCTTC. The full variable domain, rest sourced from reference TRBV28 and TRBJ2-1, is DVKVTQSSRYLVKRTGEKVFLECVQDMDHENMFWYRQDPGLGLRLIYFSYDVKMKEKGDIPEGYSVSREKKERFSLILESASTNQTSMYLCATSEFTGAAYNEQFFGPGTRLTVL.

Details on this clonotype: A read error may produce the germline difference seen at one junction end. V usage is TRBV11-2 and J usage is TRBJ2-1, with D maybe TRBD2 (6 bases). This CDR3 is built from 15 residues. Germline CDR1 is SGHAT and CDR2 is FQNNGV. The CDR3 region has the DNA TGTGCCAGCAGCTCGATCGCGGGGTCCTGCAATGAGCAGTTCTTC. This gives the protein CASSSIAGSCNEQFF.

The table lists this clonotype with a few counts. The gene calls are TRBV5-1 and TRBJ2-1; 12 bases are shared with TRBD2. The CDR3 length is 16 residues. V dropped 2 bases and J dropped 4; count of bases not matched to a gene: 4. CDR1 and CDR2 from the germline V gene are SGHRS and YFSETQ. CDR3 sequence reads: CASSFPTSGGYNEQFF. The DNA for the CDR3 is TGCGCCAGCAGCTTCCCGACTAGCGGGGGATACAATGAGCAGTTCTTC.

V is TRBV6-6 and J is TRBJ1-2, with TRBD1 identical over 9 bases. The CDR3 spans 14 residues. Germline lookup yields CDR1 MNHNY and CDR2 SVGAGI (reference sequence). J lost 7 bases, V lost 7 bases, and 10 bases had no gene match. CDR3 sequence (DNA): TGTGCCAGCACTATAGACAGGGGGATCTCTGGCTACACCTTC. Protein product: CASTIDRGISGYTF.

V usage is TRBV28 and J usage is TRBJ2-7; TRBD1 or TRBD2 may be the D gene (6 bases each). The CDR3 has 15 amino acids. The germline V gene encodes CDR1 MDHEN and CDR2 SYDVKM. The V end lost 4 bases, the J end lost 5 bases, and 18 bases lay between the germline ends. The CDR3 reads CASSSIGGQVNEQYF. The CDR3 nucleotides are TGTGCCAGCAGTTCAATCGGGGGACAAGTCAACGAGCAGTACTTC.

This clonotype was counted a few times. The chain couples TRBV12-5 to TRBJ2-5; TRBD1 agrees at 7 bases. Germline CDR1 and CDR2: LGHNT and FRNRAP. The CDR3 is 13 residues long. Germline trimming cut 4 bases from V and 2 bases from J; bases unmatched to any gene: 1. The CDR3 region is CASGSGQQETQYF. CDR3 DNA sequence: TGTGCTAGTGGTTCGGGACAGCAAGAGACCCAGTACTTC.

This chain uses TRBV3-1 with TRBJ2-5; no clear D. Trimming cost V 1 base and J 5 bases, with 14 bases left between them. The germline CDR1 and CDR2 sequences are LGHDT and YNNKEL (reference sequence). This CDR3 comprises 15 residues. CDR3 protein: CASSQGKFILETQYF. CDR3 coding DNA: TGTGCCAGCAGCCAAGGGAAATTCATTTTGGAGACCCAGTACTTC.

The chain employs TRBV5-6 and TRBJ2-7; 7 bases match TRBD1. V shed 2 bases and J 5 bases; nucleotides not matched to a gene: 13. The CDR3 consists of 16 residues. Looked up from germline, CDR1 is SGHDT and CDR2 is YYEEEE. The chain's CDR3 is CASSFTGQYLFHEQYF. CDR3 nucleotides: TGTGCCAGCAGCTTCACGGGACAGTACCTTTTCCACGAGCAGTACTTC.